Included here is one T cell receptor (beta chain) sequence, with context. The PCR made use of 60 Vbeta and 13 Jbeta primers. Repertoires were generated with immunoSEQ multiplex PCR, while TCRdb's copy carries only in-frame clones and drops some. The sample lists some 200,000 clones, about four fifths occurring once. After removal of 3 bases from V and 5 bases from J, the junction contained 5 bases not matched to a gene. Germline V gives CDR1 SGHRS, CDR2 YFSETQ. The CDR3 sequence is 15 residues long. These data come from a study of cytomegalovirus exposure and HLA in healthy donors. As for the study in general: Inside one of the first data releases sat tens of millions of unique TCRs taken from HLA-typed donors.

The chain employs TRBV5-1 and TRBJ1-1; 12 bases line up with TRBD1. The clonotype was recovered from a woman in her forties or fifties in good health and CMV-seropositive. The material sequenced was PBMCs. The DNA of the CDR3 is TGCGCCAGCAGCTCGGGACAGGGGGCAGGAACTGAAGCTTTCTTT. Translated, it gives CASSSGQGAGTEAFF. Using reference TRBV5-1 and TRBJ1-1 for the parts outside the CDR3, the full variable domain is KAGVTQTPRYLIKTRGQQVTLSCSPISGHRSVSWYQQTPGQGLQFLFEYFSETQRNKGNFPGRFSGRQFSNSRSEMNVSTLELGDSALYLCASSSGQGAGTEAFFGQGTRLTVV.